The sequence of this T cell receptor (beta chain) was determined in a study of T cell responses to AZD1222 COVID-19 vaccine. The study's findings and limits: With two AZD1222 doses given, Spike-specific TCR breadth and depth both rose. Donors were largely white British and mainly female; clonal diversity was possibly underestimated. Regions left unmutated in variants are reportedly the target of nearly half of spike-specific TCRs. Scientists sampled the repertoires only once the peak T cell response had passed.

Libraries were prepared by immunoSEQ multiplex PCR; TCRdb keeps only in-frame clonotypes and omits some of them. The table records 90,000 to 120,000 clones, about 85% of them present only once. A remark on this clone: Its antigen is unidentified.

The CDR3 covers 14 residues. Germline trimming cut 1 base from V and 5 bases from J; bases unmatched to any gene: 3. Germline values: CDR1 SGHKS, CDR2 YYEKEE (reference sequence). The chain recombines TRBV5-5 with TRBJ1-2; 9 bases map to TRBD1. Sequenced material: peripheral blood, taken 28 days after the second AZD1222 dose. The sequence was obtained from an adult who received the AZD1222 COVID-19 vaccine. The CDR3 sequence is CASSLPGTGYGYTF. The CDR3 bases are TGTGCCAGCAGCTTGCCCGGGACAGGGTATGGCTACACCTTC.